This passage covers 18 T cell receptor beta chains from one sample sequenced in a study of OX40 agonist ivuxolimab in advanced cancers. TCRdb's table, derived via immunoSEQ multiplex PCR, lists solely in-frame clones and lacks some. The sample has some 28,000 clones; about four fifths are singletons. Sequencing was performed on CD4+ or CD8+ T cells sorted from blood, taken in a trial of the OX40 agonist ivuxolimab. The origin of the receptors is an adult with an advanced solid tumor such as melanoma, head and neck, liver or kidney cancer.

In nucleotides, the CDR3 is TGCGCCAGCAGTGAGTTTGGACAGGGTTCCACCGGGGAGCTGTTTTTT. Translation gives CASSEFGQGSTGELFF. The J gene is TRBJ2-2, the V gene TRBV10-1; TRBD1 matches at 8 bases. V was clipped by 1 base and J by 4 bases; unmatched bases: 5. CDR1 is WNHNN and CDR2 is SYGVQD in the germline V gene (reference sequence). The CDR3 is 16 amino acids.

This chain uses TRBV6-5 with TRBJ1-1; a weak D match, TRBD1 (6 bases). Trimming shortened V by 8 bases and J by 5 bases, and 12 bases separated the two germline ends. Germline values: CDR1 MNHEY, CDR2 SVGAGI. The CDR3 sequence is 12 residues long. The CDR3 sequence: CASYRAGTEAFF. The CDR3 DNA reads TGTGCCAGCTACAGGGCAGGGACTGAAGCTTTCTTT.

The CDR3 bases are TGCGCCAGCAGAGAGAAGACGGGGGGGAACACTGAAGCTTTCTTT. It yields the protein CASREKTGGNTEAFF. This chain joins TRBV10-1 and TRBJ1-1, with D tentatively TRBD1 (5 bases). Germline V lookup: CDR1 WNHNN, CDR2 SYGVQD (reference sequence). There are 15 residues in the CDR3. V was trimmed by 6 bases and J by 1 base, leaving 15 bases between them.

DNA for the CDR3: TGCGCCAGCAGTTCGACAGGGGGAGGGACCCAGTACTTC. As protein: CASSSTGGGTQYF. V gene TRBV10-1 combines with J gene TRBJ2-5, with 9 bases lining up with TRBD1. CDR1 and CDR2 from the germline V gene are WNHNN and SYGVQD (reference sequence). The junction had 5 bases not matched to a gene; V was cut back by 5 bases and J by 7 bases. The CDR3 runs to 13 residues.

This chain's CDR3 is CAPGGGFSGNTIYF. The CDR3, as DNA: TGTGCCCCGGGGGGGGGCTTCTCTGGAAACACCATATATTTT. The J gene is TRBJ1-3, the V gene TRBV21-1. TRBV21-1 is described as a pseudogene. The length of the CDR3 is 14 residues.

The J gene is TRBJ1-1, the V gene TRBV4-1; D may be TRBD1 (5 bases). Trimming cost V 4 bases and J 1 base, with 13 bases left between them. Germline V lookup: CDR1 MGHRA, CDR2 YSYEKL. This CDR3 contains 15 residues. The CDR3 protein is CASSLSSTANTEAFF. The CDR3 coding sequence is TGCGCCAGCAGCCTAAGCTCGACAGCGAACACTGAAGCTTTCTTT.

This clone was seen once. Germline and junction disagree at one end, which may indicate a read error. The CDR3 DNA follows: TGTGCCAGCAGCCAAGGCAGGGCGTACCAAGAGGCCCAGTACTTC. Translated, it gives CASSQGRAYQEAQYF. The chain is built from TRBV14 and TRBJ2-5; the D gene is possibly TRBD1 (5 bases). CDR1 and CDR2 from the germline V gene are SGHDN and FVKESK. CDR3 length equals 15 residues. The entire variable domain, with the rest obtained from reference TRBV14 and TRBJ2-5, is as follows: EAGVTQFPSHSVIEKGQTVTLRCDPISGHDNLYWYRRVMGKEIKFLLHFVKESKQDESGMPNNRFLAERTGGTYSTLKVQPAELEDSGVYFCASSQGRAYQEAQYFGPGTRLLVL.

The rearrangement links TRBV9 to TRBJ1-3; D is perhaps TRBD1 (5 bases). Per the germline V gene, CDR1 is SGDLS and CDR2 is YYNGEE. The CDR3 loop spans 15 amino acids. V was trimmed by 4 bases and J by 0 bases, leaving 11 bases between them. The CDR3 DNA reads TGTGCCAGCAGCTTGGGACGGACCTCTGGAAACACCATATATTTT. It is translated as CASSLGRTSGNTIYF.

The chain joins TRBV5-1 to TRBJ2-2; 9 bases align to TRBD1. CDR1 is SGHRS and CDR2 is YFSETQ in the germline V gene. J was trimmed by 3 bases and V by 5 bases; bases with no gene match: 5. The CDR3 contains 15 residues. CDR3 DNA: TGCGCCAGCAGGCCCAGACAGGGGGACACCGGGGAGCTGTTTTTT. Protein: CASRPRQGDTGELFF. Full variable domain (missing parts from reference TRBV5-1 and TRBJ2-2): KAGVTQTPRYLIKTRGQQVTLSCSPISGHRSVSWYQQTPGQGLQFLFEYFSETQRNKGNFPGRFSGRQFSNSRSEMNVSTLELGDSALYLCASRPRQGDTGELFFGEGSRLTVL.

The CDR3 nucleotides read TGTGCCAGCAGCTTAGTCGGTAGGGACAGGTCCTATGGCTACACCTTC. It translates to CASSLVGRDRSYGYTF. The genes are TRBV7-9 and TRBJ1-2; 8 positions agree with TRBD1. V shed 1 base and J 4 bases; nucleotides not matched to a gene: 8. The CDR3 runs 16 residues. Germline CDR1 and CDR2: SEHNR and FQNEAQ (reference sequence).

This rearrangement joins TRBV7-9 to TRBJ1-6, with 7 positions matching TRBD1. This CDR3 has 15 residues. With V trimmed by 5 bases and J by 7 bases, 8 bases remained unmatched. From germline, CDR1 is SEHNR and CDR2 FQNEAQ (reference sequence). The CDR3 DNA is TGTGCCAGCAGCCCCTCAAAGGGGGCGAATTCACCCCTCCACTTT. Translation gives CASSPSKGANSPLHF.

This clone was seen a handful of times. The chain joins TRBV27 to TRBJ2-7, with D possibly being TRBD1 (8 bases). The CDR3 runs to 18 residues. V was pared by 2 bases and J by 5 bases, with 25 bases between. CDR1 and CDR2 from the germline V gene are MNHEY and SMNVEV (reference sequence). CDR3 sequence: CASSLNHPGDRGGHEQYF. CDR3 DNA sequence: TGTGCCAGCAGTTTAAACCACCCGGGAGACAGGGGAGGGCACGAGCAGTACTTC.

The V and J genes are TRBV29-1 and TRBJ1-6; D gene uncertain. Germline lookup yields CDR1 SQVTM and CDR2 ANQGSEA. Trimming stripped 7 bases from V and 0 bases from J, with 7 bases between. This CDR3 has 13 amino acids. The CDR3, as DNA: TGCAGCGCCCGGGACTCCTATAATTCACCCCTCCACTTT. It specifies CSARDSYNSPLHF.

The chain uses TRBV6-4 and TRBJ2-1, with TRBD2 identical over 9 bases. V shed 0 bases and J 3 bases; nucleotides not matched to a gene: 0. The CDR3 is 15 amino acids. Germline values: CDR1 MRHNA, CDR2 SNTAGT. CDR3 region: CASSDSRGGYNEQFF. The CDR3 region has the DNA TGTGCCAGCAGTGACTCGCGGGGGGGCTACAATGAGCAGTTCTTC.

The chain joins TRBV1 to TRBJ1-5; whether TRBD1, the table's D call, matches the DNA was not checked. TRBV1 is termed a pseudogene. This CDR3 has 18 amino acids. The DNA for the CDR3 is TGCACCAGCAGCCAAGAGGGGTCCAGGGGCGTAGGCAATCAGCCCCAGCATTTT. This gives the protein CTSSQEGSRGVGNQPQHF.

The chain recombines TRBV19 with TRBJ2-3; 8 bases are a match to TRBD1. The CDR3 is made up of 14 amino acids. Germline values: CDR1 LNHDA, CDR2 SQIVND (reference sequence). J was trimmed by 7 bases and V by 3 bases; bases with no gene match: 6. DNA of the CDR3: TGTGCCAGTAGTATTGGACAGGGTCCAAATACGCAGTATTTT. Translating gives CASSIGQGPNTQYF.

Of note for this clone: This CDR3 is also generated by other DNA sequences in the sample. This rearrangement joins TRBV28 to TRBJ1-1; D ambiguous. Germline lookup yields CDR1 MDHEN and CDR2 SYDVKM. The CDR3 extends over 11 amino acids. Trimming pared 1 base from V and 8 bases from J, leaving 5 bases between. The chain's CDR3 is CASSLYREAFF. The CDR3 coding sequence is TGTGCCAGCAGTTTATATAGAGAAGCTTTCTTT.

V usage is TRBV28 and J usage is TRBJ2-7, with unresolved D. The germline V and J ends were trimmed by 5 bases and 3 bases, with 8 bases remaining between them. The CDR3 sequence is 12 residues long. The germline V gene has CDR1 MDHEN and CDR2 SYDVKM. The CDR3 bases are TGTGCCAGCAGTCCAAGGAACTACGAGCAGTACTTC. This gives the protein CASSPRNYEQYF.